This T cell receptor beta chain was sequenced in a study of cytomegalovirus exposure and HLA in healthy donors. Comments on this clone: Its antigen is unidentified.

Germline lookup yields CDR1 GTSNPN and CDR2 SVGIG (reference sequence). CDR3 length: 14 amino acids. The study, taken as a whole, reports: A likely sequencing artifact accounted for one observed cluster of highly shared sequence variants.

PCR amplification relied on 60 Vbeta primers (plus 13 Jbeta primers). Method: immunoSEQ multiplex PCR; TCRdb's copy keeps in-frame clones and lacks some. The table has about 140,000 clones, 70% to 85% seen once. The clonotype originates from a woman aged 55-75 years in good health and CMV-seropositive. Sequencing was done on a sample of PBMCs. The chain links TRBV30 to TRBJ1-3; D gene uncertain. The CDR3 DNA follows: TGTGCGTTCGAGGTCGGGGTTGTTGGAAACACCATATATTTT. This gives the protein CAFEVGVVGNTIYF.